One T cell receptor (beta chain) is described in this entry. Its antigen is not yet known. The input lacks base qualities; no much larger clone sits a single base away. Healthy HIV-negative adults with no recently reported acute infections or vaccinations were included as donors. Every donor was a Caucasian adult living in Nashville, Tennessee, USA. CD4+ T cells were enriched by magnetic negative selection, after which naive cells were positively selected on CD45RA and the negative fraction was taken as the memory subset. After blood collection by leukapheresis, PBMCs were isolated using Ficoll-Histopaque density gradient centrifugation and then cryopreserved in the vapor phase of liquid nitrogen. Analytical flow cytometry was used to check the purity and quantity of every magnetically sorted T cell population. From each sorted fraction, genomic DNA was isolated and quantified by UV absorbance on a Nanodrop 2000c.

TCR CDR3 regions were amplified from genomic DNA by multiplex PCR using the deep immunoSEQ assay. Extracted genomic DNA from each cell subset was distributed evenly across all wells of several immunoSEQ 96-well plates, and each plate was treated as a replicate. For sorted subsets, about 200 ng genomic DNA, equal to about 30,000 T cell genomes, was loaded into each replicate PCR. Purified libraries were quantified with a Qubit 3.0 fluorometer, sized on a Bioanalyzer 2100, and re-quantified with the KAPA Library Quantification kit. A separate single-read 150-cycle Illumina NextSeq 550 flow cell was used to sequence each immunoSEQ 96-well plate. Concerning the study's data processing: Because only junctional sequences without quality scores were contained in the immunoSEQ output, filtering matching that applied to full-length reads could not be performed. Sequences were annotated with PyIR, a Python wrapper for IgBLAST v1.9, and V/J genes and CDR3 were assigned using IMGT germline references. Any read was removed if the V/J assignment was weak (E-value above 1e-6), the CDR3 was missing, or the read contained stop codons, out-of-frame junctions, or ambiguous translated residues. V3J clonotypes were defined as sequences sharing the same inferred V gene, J gene, and CDR3 amino acid sequence. To compute the percentage overlap between repertoires, the number of shared unique clonotypes was divided by the size of the smaller repertoire. RTK rarefaction, the Chao1 estimator, and Recon v2.1 estimates of unobserved clonotypes were used to assess repertoire richness. Generation probabilities were computed with OLGA for all TCRbeta clonotypes obtained by the gDNA method from several donors. TCRdb took this table from immuneACCESS and kept in-frame rearrangements with V and J called. Such tables lack part of the clones; where checked against another copy, unresolved V genes explain under half of the gap, and the rest is unexplained. The V and J calls and clone size are taken from that table; D and trimming were inferred from the DNA. A total of approximately 2.4 million clones appear in this sample, around 95% of them only once. The top ten constitute roughly 0.13% of the sample.

V was cut back by 0 bases and J by 4 bases, leaving a gap of 11 bases between them. The CDR3, cysteine through phenylalanine, is 15 amino acids long. The read is trimmed to its CDR3 DNA, 45 bases read in frame from base 1. Reading the germline V gene gives CDR1 SGHRS and CDR2 YFSETQ. This entry is derived from a study of shared clonotypes between healthy human individuals (dated by TCRdb to 2018 to 2020). The study in broad terms: Three men and two women, aged 18 to 49 years, made up the cohort. For each donor, CD4 naive and CD4 memory were each given three plates, CD8 naive was given two plates, and CD8 memory was given one plate. The study deeply sequenced blood TCR repertoires of about 5 healthy adults to estimate repertoire size and the extent of clonotype sharing between individuals. To increase sequencing depth and limit assay-specific biases, different laboratories used diverse techniques to prepare libraries and sequence TCR repertoires. Leukapheresis yielded between about 0.9 and 8.9 billion PBMCs per donor. On the study overall, not on this receptor specifically: Estimated clonotype richness was generally larger for naive than for memory subsets. Based on pairwise subsampling, the degree of clonotype sharing among donors was expected to be affected by sequencing depth. Incomplete sequencing was indicated by rarefaction of sorted-subset datasets, despite the large sequencing depth. The small number of donors limited the genetic and exposure-history diversity represented. Compared with non-shared clonotypes, clonotypes shared by all four sorted-subset donors had higher generation probabilities. Across a handful of donors, about 4.5% of naive CD4, roughly 3.4% of naive CD8, about 2% of memory CD4, and under 0.45% of memory CD8 clonotypes were shared. Sampling was restricted to blood, and TCR repertoires in tissue are likely to differ from TCR repertoires in blood.

This receptor was taken from a man aged 18-30 years in good health. The sequenced sample consisted of naive CD4+ T cells sorted from blood. According to the study, the label for this sample's cell subset or site signals: CD45RA+ positively selected. The receptor chain draws on TRBV5-1 and TRBJ1-3; matching of 6 bases hints at TRBD1 as the D gene. The CDR3 amino acid sequence is: CASSLGQGLGNTIYF. The nucleotide sequence reads as follows: TGCGCCAGCAGCTTGGGTCAGGGGCTAGGAAACACCATATATTTT. Reference TRBV5-1 and TRBJ1-3 genes cover what lies past the CDR3, so the full variable domain is KAGVTQTPRYLIKTRGQQVTLSCSPISGHRSVSWYQQTPGQGLQFLFEYFSETQRNKGNFPGRFSGRQFSNSRSEMNVSTLELGDSALYLCASSLGQGLGNTIYFGEGSWLTVV.